The 22 T cell receptor beta chains listed next were all sequenced from one sample in a study of technical replicates of blood from a handful of donors. Assay used: immunoSEQ multiplex PCR; TCRdb lists only in-frame clones, some missing. Of 60,000 to 85,000 clones listed, more than 85% are singletons. Sequenced sample: T cells isolated from PBMCs. All receptors derive from a human donor in good health.

The V gene is TRBV6-5, the J gene TRBJ1-5; D may be TRBD1 (6 bases). CDR1 and CDR2 from the germline V gene are MNHEY and SVGAGI. V lost 6 bases to trimming and J lost 4 bases, with 16 bases between them. The CDR3 runs to 15 residues. In nucleotides, the CDR3 is TGTGCCAGCAGCTTACAGGGTTGGGGAAATCAGCCCCAGCATTTT. Protein: CASSLQGWGNQPQHF.

The rearrangement joins TRBV6-5 to TRBJ1-5, with 10 nucleotides matching TRBD1. The CDR3 runs 16 residues. V was clipped by 4 bases and J by 0 bases; unmatched bases: 3. Germline V gene sequence: CDR1 MNHEY, CDR2 SVGAGI. CDR3 sequence: CASSLTGGDSNQPQHF. The CDR3, as DNA: TGTGCCAGCAGTTTGACAGGGGGCGATAGCAATCAGCCCCAGCATTTT.

The chain has TRBV27 and TRBJ1-2; 7 bases line up with TRBD1. CDR1 and CDR2 from the germline V gene are MNHEY and SMNVEV (reference sequence). V lost 4 bases and J lost 7; bases outside the gene matches: 9. CDR3 length: 14 amino acids. CDR3 sequence: CASSSTGAGSGYTF. In nucleotides, the CDR3 is TGTGCCAGCAGTTCAACAGGGGCGGGAAGTGGCTACACCTTC.

V gene TRBV5-6 combines with J gene TRBJ2-3, with no clear D. The CDR3 is made up of 14 amino acids. Germline lookup yields CDR1 SGHDT and CDR2 YYEEEE. V lost 1 base, J lost 0 bases, and 6 bases lay in between. DNA for the CDR3: TGTGCCAGCAGCTTGCCCGGGAGCACAGATACGCAGTATTTT. Translated: CASSLPGSTDTQYF.

J is TRBJ1-1 and V is TRBV5-6, with a possible D match to TRBD1 (6 bases). The CDR3 length is 17 residues. Germline CDR1 reads SGHDT; CDR2 reads YYEEEE. The ends were cut back, 3 bases at V and 0 bases at J, with 18 bases in the middle. CDR3 bases: TGTGCCAGCAGCTCTAATAAAGGGACAATTTTGAACACTGAAGCTTTCTTT. This translates into CASSSNKGTILNTEAFF.

This clone was observed once. V gene TRBV4-2 combines with J gene TRBJ1-5, with D perhaps TRBD1 (6 bases). Germline values: CDR1 LGHNA, CDR2 YNFKEQ. CDR3 size: 17 residues. Trimming stripped 0 bases from V and 3 bases from J, with 15 bases between. The CDR3 nucleotides are TGTGCCAGCAGCCAAGACTCTAGGGGGACGATCAATCAGCCCCAGCATTTT. It yields the protein CASSQDSRGTINQPQHF.

The chain recombines TRBV10-2 with TRBJ2-7; the match to TRBD2 covers 10 bases. V dropped 8 bases and J dropped 6; count of bases not matched to a gene: 10. CDR3 length equals 14 residues. CDR1 WSHSY and CDR2 SAAADI come from the germline V gene. The CDR3 DNA follows: TGCGCCAGCGGGAAACTAGCGGGATCTTCCGAGCAGTACTTC. It is translated as CASGKLAGSSEQYF.

The chain combines TRBV4-2 with TRBJ2-5; 10 nucleotides match TRBD1. There are 16 residues in the CDR3. The germline gives CDR1 LGHNA, CDR2 YNFKEQ. J gave up 5 bases and V 2 bases, and 8 bases lay outside the gene matches. CDR3 in amino acids: CASSQRAGTGEETQYF. The CDR3 DNA is TGTGCCAGCAGCCAACGGGCCGGGACAGGGGAGGAGACCCAGTACTTC.

The CDR3 region has the DNA TGTGCCTGGAATATTTGGGGCACCCCTGAAGCTTTCTTT. Its translation: CAWNIWGTPEAFF. The chain combines TRBV30 with TRBJ1-1, with D possibly being TRBD1 (5 bases). The V gene lost 4 bases and the J gene lost 6 bases, with 15 bases spanning the gap. This CDR3 region has 13 residues. The germline CDR1 and CDR2 sequences are GTSNPN and SVGIG (reference sequence).

In this sample, this clone turned up once. This chain uses TRBV13 with TRBJ2-7; tentatively, D is TRBD2 (5 bases). Looked up from germline, CDR1 is PRHDT and CDR2 is FYEKMQ (reference sequence). The germline V and J ends were trimmed by 5 bases and 2 bases, with 13 bases remaining between them. There are 14 residues in the CDR3. The CDR3 loop is CASSTTDSTYEQYF. The CDR3 DNA reads as TGTGCCAGCAGCACGACGGACTCGACCTACGAGCAGTACTTC. The whole variable domain, filled in from reference TRBV13 and TRBJ2-7, reads AAGVIQSPRHLIKEKRETATLKCYPIPRHDTVYWYQQGPGQDPQFLISFYEKMQSDKGSIPDRFSAQQFSDYHSELNMSSLELGDSALYFCASSTTDSTYEQYFGPGTRLTVT.

In this sample, this clone turned up a few times. This rearrangement joins TRBV5-1 to TRBJ2-7; D perhaps matches TRBD2 (5 bases). The CDR3 has 13 amino acids. Trimming stripped 2 bases from V and 4 bases from J, with 10 bases between. The germline V gene encodes CDR1 SGHRS and CDR2 YFSETQ. The CDR3 loop reads CASSFMDSYEQYF. CDR3 DNA: TGCGCCAGCAGCTTCATGGACTCGTACGAGCAGTACTTC.

The genes are TRBV15 and TRBJ1-3; no definite D call. The CDR3 sequence is 14 residues long. V shed 5 bases and J shed 0 bases, with 8 bases lying between them. Germline V CDR1 and CDR2: LNHNV, YYDKDF (reference sequence). CDR3 sequence reads: CATSPRVSGNTIYF. In nucleotides, the CDR3 is TGTGCCACCAGCCCGCGGGTCTCTGGAAACACCATATATTTT.

The chain combines TRBV6-1 with TRBJ2-5, with 8 bases that match TRBD1. The V gene's germline CDR1 is MNHNS and CDR2 SASEGT. Germline trimming cut 7 bases from V and 2 bases from J; bases unmatched to any gene: 6. The CDR3 runs 14 residues. CDR3 sequence (DNA): TGTGCCAGCATAGCCTGGACAGGGCAAGAGACCCAGTACTTC. This encodes CASIAWTGQETQYF.

The chain couples TRBV9 to TRBJ2-7, with 9 bases identical to TRBD1. Germline assignment: CDR1 SGDLS and CDR2 YYNGEE. CDR3 length: 15 amino acids. With 0 bases clipped from V and 2 bases from J, the junction kept 3 bases outside the gene matches. CDR3 amino acids: CASSVGGTGTYEQYF. CDR3 bases: TGTGCCAGCAGCGTAGGGGGGACAGGGACCTACGAGCAGTACTTC.

This clone was recorded once. V is TRBV5-1 and J is TRBJ2-1; 12 positions agree with TRBD2. The CDR3 sequence is 16 residues long. The V gene end was trimmed by 7 bases and the J gene end by 6 bases; junction bases not matched to a gene: 11. Germline CDR1 SGHRS, CDR2 YFSETQ. The DNA of the CDR3 is TGCGCCAGCCGCGTAACAGGACTAGCGGGACCCAATGAGCAGTTCTTC. Its translation is CASRVTGLAGPNEQFF.

The chain links TRBV5-1 to TRBJ2-2; D may be TRBD2 (5 bases). V lost 1 base to trimming and J lost 0 bases, with 7 bases between them. This CDR3 comprises 15 residues. Germline assignment: CDR1 SGHRS and CDR2 YFSETQ. CDR3 protein: CASSLSRANTGELFF. The CDR3 DNA reads TGCGCCAGCAGCTTGTCGCGGGCGAACACCGGGGAGCTGTTTTTT.

J is TRBJ2-2 and V is TRBV29-1, with TRBD2 as a possible D gene (6 bases). Germline V gene lookup returns CDR1 SQVTM and CDR2 ANQGSEA. This CDR3 spans 14 amino acids. The ends were cut back, 3 bases at V and 5 bases at J, with 13 bases in the middle. The CDR3 region is CSVDWGGGTGELFF. CDR3 nucleotides: TGCAGCGTTGACTGGGGTGGAGGGACCGGGGAGCTGTTTTTT.

The chain employs TRBV27 and TRBJ1-2; D call uncertain. V was pared by 6 bases and J by 5 bases, with 13 bases between. The CDR3 length is 13 residues. Germline V gene sequence: CDR1 MNHEY, CDR2 SMNVEV (reference sequence). CDR3 sequence reads: CASSLPGGYGYTF. The CDR3, as DNA: TGTGCCAGCAGCCTGCCCGGAGGGTATGGCTACACCTTC.

The gene calls are TRBV19 and TRBJ2-7; 7 positions match TRBD1. This CDR3 has 14 amino acids. J gave up 4 bases and V 3 bases, and 6 bases lay outside the gene matches. Germline CDR1 reads LNHDA; CDR2 reads SQIVND (reference sequence). As DNA, the CDR3 is TGTGCCAGTAGTATCTCCACAGGGGATTACGAGCAGTACTTC. It translates to CASSISTGDYEQYF.

The gene calls are TRBV19 and TRBJ1-2; D possibly corresponds to TRBD1 (6 bases). The CDR3 has 11 residues. Germline values: CDR1 LNHDA, CDR2 SQIVND (reference sequence). Trimming cost V 6 bases and J 8 bases, with 10 bases left between them. CDR3 sequence: CASRQGAGYTF. The CDR3 bases are TGTGCCAGTAGACAGGGAGCGGGCTACACCTTC. The full variable domain, rest sourced from reference TRBV19 and TRBJ1-2, is DGGITQSPKYLFRKEGQNVTLSCEQNLNHDAMYWYRQDPGQGLRLIYYSQIVNDFQKGDIAEGYSVSREKKESFPLTVTSAQKNPTAFYLCASRQGAGYTFGSGTRLTVV.

The rearrangement links TRBV5-1 to TRBJ1-1, with D perhaps TRBD1 (5 bases). The V and J ends lost 5 bases and 1 base respectively, with 9 bases between them. Per the germline V gene, CDR1 is SGHRS and CDR2 is YFSETQ. The CDR3 length is 13 residues. The CDR3 sequence is CASRQEGNTEAFF. The CDR3 DNA reads as TGCGCCAGCAGACAGGAGGGGAACACTGAAGCTTTCTTT.

This rearrangement joins TRBV5-4 to TRBJ1-2; TRBD1 aligns across 8 bases. Germline V lookup: CDR1 SGHNT, CDR2 YYREEE (reference sequence). This CDR3 comprises 15 residues. The V gene end was trimmed by 2 bases and the J gene end by 4 bases; junction bases not matched to a gene: 7. CDR3: CASSFPTTGVYGYTF. The CDR3 DNA reads TGTGCCAGCAGCTTTCCCACGACAGGGGTCTATGGCTACACCTTC.